This is a list of T cell receptor beta chains from one sample in a study of post-analysis software for immune sequencing data. TCRdb reprocessed the PCR reads via MiXCR and lists one record per CDR3 protein. The table has 600,000 to 700,000 distinct CDR3 sequences, roughly three fifths seen once. The sample taken for sequencing was blood. These receptors all come from a girl aged 2-10 years with multiple sclerosis. CDR3s include the opening cysteine and the closing phenylalanine or tryptophan. The order of the fields is J gene, D gene, clone size, V gene, CDR3 protein, CDR3 DNA. D genes are given only for firm matches. Clone size is given for some rows only: seen once, a few or many times, or a class if the clone is expanded.

J gene: TRBJ2-5; D gene: TRBD1; clone size: .; V gene: TRBV20-1; CDR3 protein: CSAVSLRAGGGETQYF; CDR3 DNA: TGCAGTGCTGTCTCCCTCAGGGCAGGGGGCGGGGAGACCCAGTACTTC
J gene: TRBJ2-5; D gene: TRBD2; clone size: .; V gene: TRBV4-1; CDR3 protein: CASSQVWTGGPQETQYF; CDR3 DNA: TGCGCCAGCAGCCAAGTTTGGACGGGAGGGCCTCAAGAGACCCAGTACTTC
J gene: TRBJ1-5; D gene: .; clone size: .; V gene: TRBV25-1; CDR3 protein: CASGDQPQHF; CDR3 DNA: TGTGCCAGCGGGGATCAGCCCCAGCATTTT
J gene: TRBJ2-7; D gene: .; clone size: few; V gene: TRBV12-3/TRBV12-4; CDR3 protein: CASSGQNQLYEQYF; CDR3 DNA: TGTGCCAGCAGTGGACAGAATCAACTCTACGAGCAGTACTTC
J gene: TRBJ2-1; D gene: TRBD2; clone size: .; V gene: TRBV20-1; CDR3 protein: CSARGTSGRHEQFF; CDR3 DNA: TGCAGTGCTAGAGGGACTAGCGGGAGGCATGAGCAGTTCTTC
J gene: TRBJ2-5; D gene: .; clone size: few; V gene: TRBV7-3; CDR3 protein: CASSSSGQRQETQYF; CDR3 DNA: TGTGCCAGCAGCTCCTCCGGACAGAGACAAGAGACCCAGTACTTC
J gene: TRBJ2-7; D gene: TRBD1; clone size: .; V gene: TRBV5-1; CDR3 protein: CASSRGQGPNEQYF; CDR3 DNA: TGCGCCAGCAGCCGGGGACAGGGTCCGAACGAGCAGTACTTC
J gene: TRBJ2-3; D gene: .; clone size: .; V gene: TRBV20-1; CDR3 protein: CSAGVVSVLTDTQYF; CDR3 DNA: TGCAGTGCAGGGGTCGTGAGCGTCCTCACAGATACGCAGTATTTT
J gene: TRBJ2-6; D gene: .; clone size: .; V gene: TRBV20-1; CDR3 protein: CSALYPDRHNVLTF; CDR3 DNA: TGCAGTGCCCTGTATCCTGACAGGCACAACGTCCTGACTTTC
J gene: TRBJ2-5; D gene: .; clone size: .; V gene: TRBV5-6; CDR3 protein: CASSLKAGGETQYF; CDR3 DNA: TGTGCCAGCAGCTTAAAGGCAGGGGGGGAGACCCAGTACTTC
J gene: TRBJ2-3; D gene: TRBD2; clone size: .; V gene: TRBV11-2; CDR3 protein: CASSLGSGGALPDTQYF; CDR3 DNA: TGTGCCAGCAGCTTAGGTAGCGGGGGCGCCTTACCAGATACGCAGTATTTT
J gene: TRBJ1-1; D gene: .; clone size: few; V gene: TRBV21-1; CDR3 protein: CASSKGRGRGSTEAFF; CDR3 DNA: TGTGCCAGCAGCAAGGGTAGGGGGCGCGGTTCCACTGAAGCTTTCTTT
J gene: TRBJ2-1; D gene: TRBD1; clone size: .; V gene: TRBV28; CDR3 protein: CASTRYQGVCNEQFF; CDR3 DNA: TGTGCCAGCACCCGCTACCAGGGGGTGTGCAATGAGCAGTTCTTC
J gene: TRBJ2-7; D gene: .; clone size: .; V gene: TRBV12-3/TRBV12-4; CDR3 protein: CASSRVFYEQYF; CDR3 DNA: TGTGCCAGCAGTCGGGTCTTCTACGAGCAGTACTTC
J gene: TRBJ1-1; D gene: .; clone size: .; V gene: TRBV9; CDR3 protein: CASREVTEAFF; CDR3 DNA: TGTGCCAGCAGAGAAGTGACTGAGGCTTTCTTT
J gene: TRBJ2-1; D gene: TRBD2; clone size: .; V gene: TRBV6-5; CDR3 protein: CASSYSSPSGSGEQFF; CDR3 DNA: TGTGCCAGCAGTTACTCGTCCCCTAGCGGTTCCGGTGAGCAGTTCTTC
J gene: TRBJ2-1; D gene: .; clone size: .; V gene: TRBV5-1; CDR3 protein: CASSLELAGSVNEQFF; CDR3 DNA: TGCGCCAGCAGCCTTGAACTGGCCGGGAGTGTCAATGAGCAGTTCTTC
J gene: TRBJ1-1; D gene: .; clone size: .; V gene: TRBV12-3/TRBV12-4; CDR3 protein: CASSPRTYTEAFF; CDR3 DNA: TGTGCCAGCAGTCCTCGTACCTACACTGAAGCTTTCTTT
J gene: TRBJ1-2; D gene: TRBD1; clone size: few; V gene: TRBV6-5; CDR3 protein: CASRTDRLNRNYGYTF; CDR3 DNA: TGTGCCAGCAGGACGGACAGGCTTAATAGGAACTATGGCTACACCTTC
J gene: TRBJ2-3; D gene: TRBD2; clone size: few; V gene: TRBV20-1; CDR3 protein: CSARKSSGSLTDTQYF; CDR3 DNA: TGCAGTGCTAGAAAATCTAGCGGGAGTTTGACAGATACGCAGTATTTT
J gene: TRBJ1-2; D gene: .; clone size: few; V gene: TRBV9; CDR3 protein: CASSPTGQQNYGYTF; CDR3 DNA: TGTGCCAGCAGCCCTACCGGACAGCAAAACTATGGCTACACCTTC
J gene: TRBJ1-5; D gene: .; clone size: .; V gene: TRBV29-1; CDR3 protein: CSVSQGNSNQPQHF; CDR3 DNA: TGCAGCGTCTCACAGGGAAATAGCAATCAGCCCCAGCATTTT
J gene: TRBJ1-5; D gene: .; clone size: .; V gene: TRBV12-3/TRBV12-4; CDR3 protein: CASGQGPRQPQHF; CDR3 DNA: TGTGCCAGCGGTCAGGGGCCCCGACAGCCCCAGCATTTT
J gene: TRBJ2-5; D gene: TRBD1; clone size: .; V gene: TRBV28; CDR3 protein: CASSLWKGQGGRAQETQYF; CDR3 DNA: TGTGCCAGCAGTTTATGGAAGGGACAGGGGGGACGGGCCCAAGAGACCCAGTACTTC
J gene: TRBJ2-3; D gene: .; clone size: .; V gene: TRBV27; CDR3 protein: CASSWIQGLDTQYF; CDR3 DNA: TGTGCCAGCAGTTGGATACAGGGATTAGATACGCAGTATTTT
J gene: TRBJ2-7; D gene: TRBD1; clone size: .; V gene: TRBV27; CDR3 protein: CANSGQGSYEQYF; CDR3 DNA: TGTGCCAACAGCGGACAGGGGAGCTACGAGCAGTACTTC
J gene: TRBJ2-6; D gene: TRBD2; clone size: .; V gene: TRBV5-6; CDR3 protein: CASSLGGGLSSGANVLTF; CDR3 DNA: TGTGCCAGCAGCTTGGGGGGGGGACTTTCTTCTGGGGCCAACGTCCTGACTTTC
J gene: TRBJ2-3; D gene: TRBD2; clone size: once; V gene: TRBV12-3/TRBV12-4; CDR3 protein: CASSIGLAGETSTDTQYF; CDR3 DNA: TGTGCCAGCAGTATAGGACTAGCGGGGGAAACTAGCACAGATACGCAGTATTTT
J gene: TRBJ1-1; D gene: .; clone size: .; V gene: TRBV6-5; CDR3 protein: CASSYRGREAFF; CDR3 DNA: TGTGCCAGCAGTTACCGCGGCAGGGAAGCTTTCTTT
J gene: TRBJ1-2; D gene: .; clone size: .; V gene: TRBV6-1; CDR3 protein: CASRDPTGQYGYTF; CDR3 DNA: TGTGCCAGCAGAGACCCCACCGGGCAGTATGGCTACACCTTC
J gene: TRBJ2-3; D gene: TRBD2; clone size: .; V gene: TRBV2; CDR3 protein: CASSEGLAGVDTQYF; CDR3 DNA: TGTGCCAGCAGTGAAGGCCTAGCGGGAGTGGATACGCAGTATTTT
J gene: TRBJ1-1; D gene: .; clone size: .; V gene: TRBV5-1; CDR3 protein: CASSLGNLNTEAFF; CDR3 DNA: TGCGCCAGCAGCTTGGGGAATCTGAACACTGAAGCTTTCTTT
J gene: TRBJ2-5; D gene: .; clone size: few; V gene: TRBV7-2; CDR3 protein: CASSLATQETQYF; CDR3 DNA: TGTGCCAGCAGCTTAGCCACACAAGAGACCCAGTACTTC
J gene: TRBJ1-5; D gene: .; clone size: .; V gene: TRBV6-2/TRBV6-3; CDR3 protein: CASSYNSRQHF; CDR3 DNA: TGTGCCAGCAGTTACAATTCTCGCCAGCATTTT
J gene: TRBJ1-2; D gene: .; clone size: .; V gene: TRBV4-3; CDR3 protein: CASSQGDTANYGYTF; CDR3 DNA: TGCGCCAGCAGCCAAGGGGACACTGCTAACTATGGCTACACCTTC
J gene: TRBJ2-7; D gene: .; clone size: .; V gene: TRBV15; CDR3 protein: CATSGDRLSYEQYF; CDR3 DNA: TGTGCCACCAGCGGTGACAGGCTCTCCTACGAGCAGTACTTC
J gene: TRBJ2-7; D gene: .; clone size: .; V gene: TRBV15; CDR3 protein: CATSLGRGYEQYF; CDR3 DNA: TGTGCCACCAGCTTAGGCAGGGGTTACGAGCAGTACTTC
J gene: TRBJ2-5; D gene: .; clone size: .; V gene: TRBV9; CDR3 protein: CASSPQMAGETQYF; CDR3 DNA: TGTGCCAGCAGCCCCCAGATGGCAGGGGAGACCCAGTACTTC
J gene: TRBJ1-6; D gene: .; clone size: .; V gene: TRBV12-3/TRBV12-4; CDR3 protein: CASSGPGRGGNSPLHF; CDR3 DNA: TGTGCCAGCAGCGGACCCGGGAGAGGGGGTAATTCACCCCTCCACTTT
J gene: TRBJ2-5; D gene: TRBD2; clone size: .; V gene: TRBV7-6; CDR3 protein: CTSSRGRQETQYF; CDR3 DNA: TGTACCAGCAGCCGCGGGAGACAAGAGACCCAGTACTTC
J gene: TRBJ2-7; D gene: .; clone size: .; V gene: TRBV6-6; CDR3 protein: CASSYSREAVGHEQYF; CDR3 DNA: TGTGCCAGCAGTTACTCGAGAGAAGCCGTCGGACACGAGCAGTACTTC
J gene: TRBJ2-1; D gene: .; clone size: once; V gene: TRBV12-3/TRBV12-4; CDR3 protein: CASGIGQLKTISYNEQFF; CDR3 DNA: TGTGCCAGTGGGATAGGACAGTTGAAGACTATCTCCTACAATGAGCAGTTCTTC
J gene: TRBJ2-5; D gene: TRBD2; clone size: .; V gene: TRBV5-4; CDR3 protein: CASSFGTSGVGETQYF; CDR3 DNA: TGTGCCAGCAGCTTTGGGACTAGCGGGGTAGGAGAGACCCAGTACTTC
J gene: TRBJ2-1; D gene: TRBD2; clone size: .; V gene: TRBV5-1; CDR3 protein: CASSLGAGVSYNEQFF; CDR3 DNA: TGCGCCAGCAGCTTGGGAGCGGGGGTCTCCTACAATGAGCAGTTCTTC
J gene: TRBJ1-2; D gene: .; clone size: few; V gene: TRBV7-2; CDR3 protein: CASSLPPGESYGYTF; CDR3 DNA: TGTGCCAGCAGCTTACCCCCAGGGGAGAGCTATGGCTACACCTTC
J gene: TRBJ2-7; D gene: .; clone size: .; V gene: TRBV20-1; CDR3 protein: CSAMGGRAISYEQYF; CDR3 DNA: TGCAGTGCTATGGGGGGCAGGGCAATCTCCTACGAGCAGTACTTC
J gene: TRBJ2-1; D gene: TRBD2; clone size: .; V gene: TRBV7-3; CDR3 protein: CASSLNPVLADSSYNEQFF; CDR3 DNA: TGTGCCAGCAGCTTAAACCCGGTGCTAGCGGATAGCTCCTACAATGAGCAGTTCTTC
J gene: TRBJ1-2; D gene: .; clone size: .; V gene: TRBV6-5; CDR3 protein: CASSYLPGSGTYGYTF; CDR3 DNA: TGTGCCAGCAGTTATCTCCCCGGGAGCGGGACTTATGGCTACACCTTC
J gene: TRBJ1-2; D gene: TRBD1; clone size: .; V gene: TRBV5-1; CDR3 protein: CASSLEGTDYGYTF; CDR3 DNA: TGCGCCAGCAGCTTGGAGGGGACAGACTATGGCTACACCTTC
J gene: TRBJ2-1; D gene: .; clone size: .; V gene: TRBV20-1; CDR3 protein: CSASTGTPTYNEQFF; CDR3 DNA: TGCAGTGCTAGTACCGGGACACCTACCTACAATGAGCAGTTCTTC
J gene: TRBJ2-7; D gene: .; clone size: .; V gene: TRBV6-5; CDR3 protein: CASSISPVYEQYF; CDR3 DNA: TGTGCCAGCAGCATTAGCCCCGTGTACGAGCAGTACTTC
J gene: TRBJ2-7; D gene: TRBD1; clone size: .; V gene: TRBV9; CDR3 protein: CASSVGTGPSSSYEQYF; CDR3 DNA: TGTGCCAGCAGCGTAGGGACAGGGCCGTCAAGCTCCTACGAGCAGTACTTC
J gene: TRBJ1-2; D gene: TRBD1; clone size: .; V gene: TRBV25-1; CDR3 protein: CASSVGTVNYGYTF; CDR3 DNA: TGTGCCAGCAGTGTCGGGACAGTTAACTATGGCTACACCTTC
J gene: TRBJ2-1; D gene: .; clone size: .; V gene: TRBV5-5; CDR3 protein: CASNPDRYNEQFF; CDR3 DNA: TGTGCCAGCAACCCAGACCGCTACAATGAGCAGTTCTTC